Each of the 15 T cell receptor beta chains below was sequenced from the same sample in a study of T cells after yellow fever vaccination (dated by TCRdb to about 2019). In the paper's terms, the treatment or condition label means: live attenuated yellow fever vaccine strain. Library preparation used 5' RACE. Sequencing relied on an Illumina NovaSeq 6000. In TCRdb, the public reads were trimmed at Q25 with fastp and aligned with MiXCR, with productive beta chains retained. Rows are unified per CDR3 protein, each entry keeping the most common DNA and genes. A total of about 58,000 distinct CDR3 sequences appear in this sample, about 5.6% of them only once. The ten largest clones take up roughly a third of the sample. The starting material was PBMCs, either bulk or a sorted T-cell subset (CD4+, CD8+, memory, or dextramer-sorted; not recorded which), obtained on the day of the yellow fever booster vaccination. The receptor set was obtained from a man aged 18 to 29 who received the YFV17D yellow fever vaccine.

The V and J genes are TRBV10-1 and TRBJ1-2; no clear D gene. This CDR3 has 16 amino acids. V gave up 0 bases and J gave up 4 bases, with 15 bases separating them. The germline gives CDR1 WNHNN, CDR2 SYGVQD (reference sequence). In nucleotides, the CDR3 is TGCGCCAGCAGTGAGTCGAGAGGGCTGGGATTCTATGGCTACACCTTC. It codes for CASSESRGLGFYGYTF.

There are many counts of this clonotype. The chain employs TRBV5-6 and TRBJ2-3, with 8 bases fitting TRBD2. The germline V gene has CDR1 SGHDT and CDR2 YYEEEE. The J segment lost 5 bases and the V segment lost 1 base, leaving 9 bases of the junction unmatched. This CDR3 has 16 residues. The CDR3 bases are TGTGCCAGCAGCTTGTTGTCGGGGGGGCATGGAGATACGCAGTATTTT. This translates into CASSLLSGGHGDTQYF.

This clonotype was recorded many times. This rearrangement joins TRBV6-5 to TRBJ2-7; no clear D. V gave up 2 bases and J gave up 2 bases, with 10 bases separating them. Germline CDR1 is MNHEY and CDR2 is SVGAGI. The CDR3 has 14 residues. This chain's CDR3 is CASSYRAGTYEQYV. The DNA of the CDR3 is TGTGCCAGCAGTTACAGGGCTGGAACCTACGAGCAGTACGTC.

This clonotype has ten or more counts. The chain has TRBV4-1 and TRBJ2-5; D call uncertain. Per germline, CDR1 MGHRA and CDR2 YSYEKL. V was cut by 0 bases and J by 5 bases, with 10 bases left in between. This CDR3 is 14 amino acids long. CDR3 sequence: CASSQDGLVETQYF. CDR3 nucleotides: TGCGCCAGCAGCCAAGATGGGCTAGTTGAGACCCAGTACTTC.

This clonotype was counted ten times or more. The chain joins TRBV5-1 to TRBJ2-7; 7 positions match TRBD2. Germline V gene data show CDR1 as SGHRS and CDR2 as YFSETQ. J was trimmed by 7 bases and V by 3 bases; bases with no gene match: 10. The CDR3 is 14 residues long. The CDR3 nucleotides are TGCGCCAGCAGCTCGGCGGTCGGGGGAGGGGAGCAGTACTTC. It codes for CASSSAVGGGEQYF.

The chain joins TRBV15 to TRBJ2-2, with a possible D match to TRBD1 (5 bases). The CDR3 is made up of 14 amino acids. Germline loops: CDR1 LNHNV, CDR2 YYDKDF (reference sequence). Trimming stripped 3 bases from V and 5 bases from J, with 10 bases between. In nucleotides, the CDR3 is TGTGCCACCAGCAGCGTTCCAGGGACCGGGGAGCTGTTTTTT. This translates into CATSSVPGTGELFF.

The chain links TRBV24-1 to TRBJ2-1; D is possibly TRBD2 (7 bases). Germline V gene data show CDR1 as KGHDR and CDR2 as SFDVKD. Trimming removed 4 bases from V and 3 bases from J, with 12 bases in between. The CDR3 is 15 residues long. The CDR3 sequence is CATSEGGRFYNEQFF. The DNA for the CDR3 is TGTGCCACCAGTGAGGGGGGGCGGTTCTACAATGAGCAGTTCTTC.

This clonotype has at least ten counts. The J gene is TRBJ2-3, the V gene TRBV2; D possibly corresponds to TRBD2 (7 bases). CDR3 length: 15 residues. Trimming shortened V by 4 bases and J by 4 bases, and 15 bases separated the two germline ends. In germline, CDR1 is SNHLY, CDR2 FYNNEI. CDR3 DNA: TGTGCCAGCAGTGTTACGGGGGGCCCCGCAGATACGCAGTATTTT. Its protein is CASSVTGGPADTQYF.

A few counts support this clonotype. This chain joins TRBV12-3 or TRBV12-4 and TRBJ2-1; D not resolved. The CDR3 totals 13 residues. Trimming shortened V by 2 bases and J by 4 bases, and 6 bases separated the two germline ends. CDR3 sequence (DNA): TGTGCCAGCAGTTTAAGCGCGTACAATGAGCAGTTCTTC. Amino acids: CASSLSAYNEQFF.

This clonotype was picked up many times. This chain links TRBV9 with TRBJ1-1; TRBD1 matches at 10 bases. J lost 6 bases, V lost 2 bases, and 4 bases had no gene match. The germline V gene has CDR1 SGDLS and CDR2 YYNGEE. The length of the CDR3 is 14 residues. Written as DNA, the CDR3 is TGTGCCAGCAGCGTGTGGGACAGGGGACCTGAAGCTTTCTTT. As protein: CASSVWDRGPEAFF. Looking up the rest from reference TRBV9 and TRBJ1-1 gives the full variable domain: DSGVTQTPKHLITATGQRVTLRCSPRSGDLSVYWYQQSLDQGLQFLIQYYNGEERAKGNILERFSAQQFPDLHSELNLSSLELGDSALYFCASSVWDRGPEAFFGQGTRLTVV.

There are many counts of this clonotype. This chain uses TRBV5-6 with TRBJ2-1; D is uncertain. V lost 0 bases and J lost 9, with 7 bases in between. This CDR3 spans 12 amino acids. Germline loops: CDR1 SGHDT, CDR2 YYEEEE. This CDR3 reads CASSLEFGEQFF. In nucleotides, the CDR3 is TGTGCCAGCAGCTTGGAGTTCGGTGAGCAGTTCTTC.

In its sample, this clonotype was seen many times. This chain joins TRBV29-1 and TRBJ1-1, with D perhaps TRBD1 (5 bases). Germline values: CDR1 SQVTM, CDR2 ANQGSEA. Trimming cost V 7 bases and J 1 base, with 25 bases left between them. The CDR3 has 17 amino acids. This CDR3 is CSAKTGTHLGANTEAFF. CDR3 nucleotides: TGCAGCGCCAAAACCGGGACGCATCTAGGGGCGAACACTGAAGCTTTCTTT.

This clonotype was seen repeatedly, ten times or more. The chain joins TRBV15 to TRBJ2-4; D unresolved. The CDR3 spans 15 residues. The germline gives CDR1 LNHNV, CDR2 YYDKDF (reference sequence). The ends were cut back, 1 base at V and 2 bases at J, with 9 bases in the middle. Here the CDR3 reads CATSRVGVTKNIQYF. The CDR3 bases are TGTGCCACCAGCAGAGTTGGGGTAACCAAAAACATTCAGTACTTC.

The CDR3 sequence: CASSLDIYNEQFF. CDR3 DNA sequence: TGTGCCAGCAGTTTGGACATCTACAATGAGCAGTTCTTC. The chain links TRBV12-3 or TRBV12-4 to TRBJ2-1; tentatively, D is TRBD1 (5 bases). CDR3 length equals 13 residues. Between the trimmed V and J ends, which lost 3 bases and 3 bases, there was a span of 6 bases.

This clonotype was observed a few times. J is TRBJ1-5 and V is TRBV6-5; the D gene is possibly TRBD1 (5 bases). The CDR3 is 13 amino acids. Germline V gene lookup returns CDR1 MNHEY and CDR2 SVGAGI. V lost 2 bases, J lost 7 bases, and 9 bases lay in between. The CDR3 reads CASSYRGEQPQHF. The CDR3 DNA is TGTGCCAGCAGTTACCGGGGGGAGCAGCCCCAGCATTTT.